This T cell receptor (beta chain) was identified during a study of blood T cell repertoires in COVID-19. Study-level background: Samples of COVID-19 (acute and convalescent) were obtained from the United States, Italy and Spain. Sample material is recorded as cDNA or gDNA derived from T cells, B-cell-depleted T cells, or PBMCs.

Germline V gene data show CDR1 as GTSNPN and CDR2 as SVGIG (reference sequence). The CDR3 runs to 15 residues. V lost 0 bases and J lost 4; bases outside the gene matches: 7. Original methodology: Quantification of nucleated cells was approximated via reference gene primer amplification. TCRdb's copy holds only in-frame clones and misses some; the assay was immunoSEQ multiplex PCR. The DNA was the basis for D and trimming; V, J and clone size are from that table. The sample lists 25,000 to 30,000 clones, under 90% occurring once. What was sequenced was peripheral blood. This TCR was sampled from a man aged 70-80 years with active COVID-19. This chain connects TRBV30 to TRBJ2-5; 8 positions agree with TRBD1. The CDR3 protein is CAWSVPTGGAETQYF. DNA of the CDR3: TGTGCCTGGAGTGTACCCACAGGGGGAGCAGAGACCCAGTACTTC.